Sequencing of this T cell receptor beta chain was carried out in a study of OX40 agonist ivuxolimab in advanced cancers. Study-wide context: Dose-escalation cases comprised hepatocellular carcinoma, melanoma, renal cell or head and neck cancer. At 75% to 90% male, the cohort had a mean age of 60 years, ranging from roughly 20 to 80. There were three patients with partial responses, one having hepatocellular carcinoma and two cutaneous melanoma. General study points: Relative to CD4+ cells, CD8+ T cells on average had more expanded clones.

Only in-frame clones appear in the TCRdb table, and some are missing; sequencing was by immunoSEQ multiplex PCR. This repertoire shows approximately 40,000 clones, over 80% found once; its top ten account for approximately 5.9%. Trimming cost V 4 bases and J 8 bases; bases outside gene matches: 15. The CDR3 is 16 amino acids. CDR1 is MNHEY, CDR2 SVGAGI, per germline. Concerning this clone: Its target is unknown.

The J gene is TRBJ1-2, the V gene TRBV6-5; 8 bases line up with TRBD1. Material: CD4+ or CD8+ T cells sorted from blood, obtained in a trial of the OX40 agonist ivuxolimab. This sequence originates from an adult with an advanced solid tumor such as melanoma, head and neck, liver or kidney cancer. This CDR3 is CASSFLQGGRPGGYTF. The CDR3 DNA reads as TGTGCCAGCAGTTTTTTACAGGGGGGGAGGCCGGGAGGCTACACCTTC.